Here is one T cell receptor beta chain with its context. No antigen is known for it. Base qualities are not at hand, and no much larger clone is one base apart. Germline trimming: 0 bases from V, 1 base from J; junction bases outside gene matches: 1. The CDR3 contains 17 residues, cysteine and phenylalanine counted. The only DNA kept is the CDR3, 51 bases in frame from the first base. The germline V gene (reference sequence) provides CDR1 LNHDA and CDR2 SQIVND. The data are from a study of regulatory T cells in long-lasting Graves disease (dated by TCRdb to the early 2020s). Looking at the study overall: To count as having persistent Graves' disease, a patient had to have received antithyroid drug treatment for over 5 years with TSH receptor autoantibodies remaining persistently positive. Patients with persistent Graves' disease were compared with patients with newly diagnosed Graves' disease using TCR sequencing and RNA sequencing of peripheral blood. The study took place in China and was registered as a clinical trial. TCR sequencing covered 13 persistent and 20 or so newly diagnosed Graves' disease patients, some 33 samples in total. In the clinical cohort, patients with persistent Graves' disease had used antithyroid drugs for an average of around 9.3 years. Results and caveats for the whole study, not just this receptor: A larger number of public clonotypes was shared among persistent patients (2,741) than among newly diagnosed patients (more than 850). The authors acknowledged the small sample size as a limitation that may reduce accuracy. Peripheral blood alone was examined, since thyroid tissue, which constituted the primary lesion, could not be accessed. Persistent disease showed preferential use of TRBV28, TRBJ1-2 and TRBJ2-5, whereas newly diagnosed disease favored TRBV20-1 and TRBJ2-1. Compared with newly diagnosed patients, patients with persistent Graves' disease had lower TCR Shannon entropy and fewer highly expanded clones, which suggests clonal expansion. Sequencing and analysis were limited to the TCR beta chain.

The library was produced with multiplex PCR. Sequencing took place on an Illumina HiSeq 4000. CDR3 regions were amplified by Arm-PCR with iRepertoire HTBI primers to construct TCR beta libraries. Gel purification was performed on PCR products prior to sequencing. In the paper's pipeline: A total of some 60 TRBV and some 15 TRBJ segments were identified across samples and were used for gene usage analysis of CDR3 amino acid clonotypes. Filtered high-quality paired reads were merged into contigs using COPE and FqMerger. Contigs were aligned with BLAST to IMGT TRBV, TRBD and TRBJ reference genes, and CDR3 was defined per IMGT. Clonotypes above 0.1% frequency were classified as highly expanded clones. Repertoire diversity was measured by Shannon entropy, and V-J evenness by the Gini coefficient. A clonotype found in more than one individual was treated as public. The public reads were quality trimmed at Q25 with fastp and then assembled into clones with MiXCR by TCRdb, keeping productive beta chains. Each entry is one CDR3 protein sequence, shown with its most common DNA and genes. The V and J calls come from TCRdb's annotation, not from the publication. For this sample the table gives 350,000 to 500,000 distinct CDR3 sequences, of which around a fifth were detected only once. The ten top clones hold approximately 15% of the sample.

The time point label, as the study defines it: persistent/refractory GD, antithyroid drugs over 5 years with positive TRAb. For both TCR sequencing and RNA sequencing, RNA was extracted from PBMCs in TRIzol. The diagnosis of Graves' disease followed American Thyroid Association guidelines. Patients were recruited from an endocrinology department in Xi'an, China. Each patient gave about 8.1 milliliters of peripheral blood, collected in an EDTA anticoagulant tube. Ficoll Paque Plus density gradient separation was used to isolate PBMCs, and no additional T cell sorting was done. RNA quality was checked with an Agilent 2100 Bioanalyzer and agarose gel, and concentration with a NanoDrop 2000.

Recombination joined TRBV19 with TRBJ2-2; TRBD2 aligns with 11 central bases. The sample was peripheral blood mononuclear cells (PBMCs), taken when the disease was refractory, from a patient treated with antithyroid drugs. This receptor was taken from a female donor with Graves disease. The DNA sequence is TGTGCCAGTAGTATAGAGGGGACTAGCGGGAACACCGGGGAGCTGTTTTTT. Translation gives CASSIEGTSGNTGELFF.